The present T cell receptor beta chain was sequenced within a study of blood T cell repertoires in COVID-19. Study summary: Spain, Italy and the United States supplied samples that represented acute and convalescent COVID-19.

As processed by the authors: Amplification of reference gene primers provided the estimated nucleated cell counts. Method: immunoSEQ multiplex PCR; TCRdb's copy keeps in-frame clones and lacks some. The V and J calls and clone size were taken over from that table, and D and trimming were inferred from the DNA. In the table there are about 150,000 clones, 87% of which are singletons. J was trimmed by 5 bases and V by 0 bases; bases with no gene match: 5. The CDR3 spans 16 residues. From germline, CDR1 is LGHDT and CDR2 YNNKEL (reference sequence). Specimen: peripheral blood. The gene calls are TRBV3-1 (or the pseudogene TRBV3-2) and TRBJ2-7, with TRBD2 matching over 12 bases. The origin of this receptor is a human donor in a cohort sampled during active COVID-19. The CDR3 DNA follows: TGTGCCAGCAGCCAAGATAAACTAGCGGGAGGAAACGAGCAGTACTTC. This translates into CASSQDKLAGGNEQYF.